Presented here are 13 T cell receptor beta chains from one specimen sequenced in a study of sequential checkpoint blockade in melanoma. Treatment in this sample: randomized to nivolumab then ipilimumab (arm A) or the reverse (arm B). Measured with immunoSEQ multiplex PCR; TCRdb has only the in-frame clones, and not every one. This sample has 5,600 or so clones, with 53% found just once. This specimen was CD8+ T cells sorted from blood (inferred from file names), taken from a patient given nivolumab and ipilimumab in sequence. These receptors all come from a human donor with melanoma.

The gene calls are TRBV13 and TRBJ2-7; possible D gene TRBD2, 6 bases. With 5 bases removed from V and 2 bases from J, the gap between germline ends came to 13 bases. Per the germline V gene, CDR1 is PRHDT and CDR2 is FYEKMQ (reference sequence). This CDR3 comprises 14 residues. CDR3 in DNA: TGTGCCAGCAGCCCCGGGGCGGGGACCTACGAGCAGTACTTC. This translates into CASSPGAGTYEQYF.

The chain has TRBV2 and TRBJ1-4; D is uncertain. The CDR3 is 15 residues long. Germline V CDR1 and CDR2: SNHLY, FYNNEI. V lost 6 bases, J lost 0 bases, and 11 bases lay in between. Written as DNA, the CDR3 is TGTGCCAGCAGCTTGATTAGTTCAACTAATGAAAAACTGTTTTTT. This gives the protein CASSLISSTNEKLFF.

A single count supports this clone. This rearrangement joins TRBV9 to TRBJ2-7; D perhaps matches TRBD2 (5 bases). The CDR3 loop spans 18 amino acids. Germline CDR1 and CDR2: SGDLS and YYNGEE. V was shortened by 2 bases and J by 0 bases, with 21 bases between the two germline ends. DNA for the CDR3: TGTGCCAGCAGCGTTCGGGCCCGAGGCGGGCAGAGCTCCTACGAGCAGTACTTC. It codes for CASSVRARGGQSSYEQYF.

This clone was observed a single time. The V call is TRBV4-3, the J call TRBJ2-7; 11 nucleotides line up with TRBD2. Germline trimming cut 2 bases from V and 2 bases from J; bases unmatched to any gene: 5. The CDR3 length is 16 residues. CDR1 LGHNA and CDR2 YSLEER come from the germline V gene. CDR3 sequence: CASSQLTTSGAYEQYF. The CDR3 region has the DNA TGCGCCAGCAGCCAACTTACGACTAGCGGGGCCTACGAGCAGTACTTC.

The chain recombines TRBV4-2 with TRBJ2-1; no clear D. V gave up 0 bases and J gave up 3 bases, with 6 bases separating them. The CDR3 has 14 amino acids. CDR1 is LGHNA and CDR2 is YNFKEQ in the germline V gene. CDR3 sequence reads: CASSQDLDYNEQFF. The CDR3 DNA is TGTGCCAGCAGCCAAGATCTAGACTACAATGAGCAGTTCTTC.

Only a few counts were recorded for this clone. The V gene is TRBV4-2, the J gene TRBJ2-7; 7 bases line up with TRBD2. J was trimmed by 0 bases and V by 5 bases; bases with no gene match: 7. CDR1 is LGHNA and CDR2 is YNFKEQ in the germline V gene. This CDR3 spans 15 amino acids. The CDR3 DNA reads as TGTGCCAGCAGCGGGGGACTACCTAGCTCCTACGAGCAGTACTTC. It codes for CASSGGLPSSYEQYF.

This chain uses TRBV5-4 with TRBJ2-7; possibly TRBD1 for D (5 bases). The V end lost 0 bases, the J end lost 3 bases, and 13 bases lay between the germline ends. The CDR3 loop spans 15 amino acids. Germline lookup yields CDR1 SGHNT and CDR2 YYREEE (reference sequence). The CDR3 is CASSLADSILYEQYF. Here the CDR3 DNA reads TGTGCCAGCAGCTTGGCCGACAGCATACTCTACGAGCAGTACTTC. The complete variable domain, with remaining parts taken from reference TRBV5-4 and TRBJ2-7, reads ETGVTQSPTHLIKTRGQQVTLRCSSQSGHNTVSWYQQALGQGPQFIFQYYREEENGRGNFPPRFSGLQFPNYSSELNVNALELDDSALYLCASSLADSILYEQYFGPGTRLTVT.

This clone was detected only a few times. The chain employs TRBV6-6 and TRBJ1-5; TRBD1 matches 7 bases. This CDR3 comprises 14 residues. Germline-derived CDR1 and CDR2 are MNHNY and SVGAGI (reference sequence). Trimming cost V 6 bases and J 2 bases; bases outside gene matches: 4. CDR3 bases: TGTGCCAGCAGGCGGACAGGACGCAATCAGCCCCAGCATTTT. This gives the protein CASRRTGRNQPQHF.

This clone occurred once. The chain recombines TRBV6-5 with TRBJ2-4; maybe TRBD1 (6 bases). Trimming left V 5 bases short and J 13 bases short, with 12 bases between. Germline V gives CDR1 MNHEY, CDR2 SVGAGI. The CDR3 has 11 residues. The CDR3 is CASSPGTMQYF. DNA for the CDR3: TGTGCCAGCAGTCCTGGGACAATGCAGTACTTC.

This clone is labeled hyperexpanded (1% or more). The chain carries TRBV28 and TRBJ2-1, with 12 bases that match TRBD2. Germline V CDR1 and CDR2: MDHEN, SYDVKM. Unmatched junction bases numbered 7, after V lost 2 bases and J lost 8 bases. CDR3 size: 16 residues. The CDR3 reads CASSLERLAGVDEQFF. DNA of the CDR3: TGTGCCAGCAGTTTAGAGAGACTAGCGGGAGTAGATGAGCAGTTCTTC.

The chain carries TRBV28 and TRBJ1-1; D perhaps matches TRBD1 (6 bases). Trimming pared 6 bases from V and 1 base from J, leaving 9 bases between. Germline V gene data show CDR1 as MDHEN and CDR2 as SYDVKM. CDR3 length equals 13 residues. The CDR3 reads CASRLDRNTEAFF. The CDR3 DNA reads TGTGCCAGCAGGTTGGACAGGAACACTGAAGCTTTCTTT.

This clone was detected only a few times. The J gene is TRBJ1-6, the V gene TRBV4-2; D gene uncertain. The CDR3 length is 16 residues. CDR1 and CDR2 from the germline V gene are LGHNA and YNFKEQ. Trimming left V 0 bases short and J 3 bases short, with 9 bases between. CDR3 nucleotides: TGTGCCAGCAGCCAAGATTCGGGTATCTATAATTCACCCCTCCACTTT. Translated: CASSQDSGIYNSPLHF.

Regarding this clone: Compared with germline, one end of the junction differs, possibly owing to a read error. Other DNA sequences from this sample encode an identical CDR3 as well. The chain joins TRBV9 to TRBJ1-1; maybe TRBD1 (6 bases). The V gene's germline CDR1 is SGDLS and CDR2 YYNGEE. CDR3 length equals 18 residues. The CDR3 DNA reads TGTGCCAGCAGCGTAGCTGCTGACAGGAGTGGGATGAACACTGAGGCTTTCTTT. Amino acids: CASSVAADRSGMNTEAFF.